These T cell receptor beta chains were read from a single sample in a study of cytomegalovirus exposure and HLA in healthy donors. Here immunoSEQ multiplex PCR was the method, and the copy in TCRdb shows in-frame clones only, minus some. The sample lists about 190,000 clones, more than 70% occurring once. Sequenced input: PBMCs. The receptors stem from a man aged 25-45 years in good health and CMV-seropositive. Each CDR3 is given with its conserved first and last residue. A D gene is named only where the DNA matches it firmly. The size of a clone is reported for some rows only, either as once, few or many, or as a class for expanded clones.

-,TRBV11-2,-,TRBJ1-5,TGTGCCAGCAGCTTTTGGGGGGGCAATCAGCCCCAGCATTTT,CASSFWGGNQPQHF
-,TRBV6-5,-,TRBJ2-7,TGTGCCAGCAGTTACTCGAGGAGAGTCTACGAGCAGTACTTC,CASSYSRRVYEQYF
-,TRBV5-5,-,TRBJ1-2,TGTGCCAGCAGCGCGGGACCGGGGGTTACTTATGGCTACACCTTC,CASSAGPGVTYGYTF
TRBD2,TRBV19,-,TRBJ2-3,TGTGCCAGTGCCCGCCTAGCGGGGCTGGGCACAGATACGCAGTATTTT,CASARLAGLGTDTQYF
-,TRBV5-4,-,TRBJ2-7,TGTGCCAGCAGCCCTGGGTTCCGGACTTACTACGAGCAGTACTTC,CASSPGFRTYYEQYF
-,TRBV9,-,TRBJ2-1,TGTGCCAGCAGCGCATCAAGGGAGACGAAGAATGAGCAGTTCTTC,CASSASRETKNEQFF
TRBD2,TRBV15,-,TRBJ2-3,TGTGCCACCAGCAAGGGAACTAGCGGGAGGCTTCGGGATTCTCTCTATACGCAGTATTTT,CATSKGTSGRLRDSLYTQYF
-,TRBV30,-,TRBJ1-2,TGTGCCTGGAGTGTACGGGGGGACTATGGCTACACCTTC,CAWSVRGDYGYTF
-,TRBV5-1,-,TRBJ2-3,TGCGCCAGCAGCTATCAGGGGATAAGCACAGATACGCAGTATTTT,CASSYQGISTDTQYF
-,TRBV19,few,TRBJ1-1,TGTGCCAGTAGTGCTGCACCGGGATCTATGAACACTGAAGCTTTCTTT,CASSAAPGSMNTEAFF
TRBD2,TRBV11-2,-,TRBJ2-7,TGTGCCAGCAGCTTAAATCGTCTGACGGCGGGAGGGCCCTACGAGCAGTACTTC,CASSLNRLTAGGPYEQYF
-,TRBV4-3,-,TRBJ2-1,TGCGCCAGCAGCCAAGGAGGAAGGCGCCAGTTCTTC,CASSQGGRRQFF
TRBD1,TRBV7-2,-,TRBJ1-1,TGTGCCAGCAGCTTAAACAGGGGGCATACTGAAGCTTTCTTT,CASSLNRGHTEAFF
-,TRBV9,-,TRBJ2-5,TGTGCCAGCAGCGCGGCGGGGCTTCGGGCCCAGTACTTC,CASSAAGLRAQYF
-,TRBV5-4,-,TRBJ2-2,TGTGCCAGCAGCCAGGGGCGCACCGGGGAGCTGTTTTTT,CASSQGRTGELFF
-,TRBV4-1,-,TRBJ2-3,TGCGCCAGCAGCCAAGATGACAGACGCACAGATACGCAGTATTTT,CASSQDDRRTDTQYF
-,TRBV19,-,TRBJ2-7,TGTGCCAGTAGTCCGTCAGACAGGATCGACGAGCAGTACTTC,CASSPSDRIDEQYF
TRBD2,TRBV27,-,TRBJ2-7,TGTGCCAGCAGCCAATTCGGGACTAGCGGGAGGGGGAGCTCCTACGAGCAGTACTTC,CASSQFGTSGRGSSYEQYF
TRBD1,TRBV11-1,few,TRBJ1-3,TGTGCCAGCAGCTTCGGACAGGACGGAAACACCATATATTTT,CASSFGQDGNTIYF
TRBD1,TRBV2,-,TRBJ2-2,TGTGCCAGCAGCGTCCGACAGGGGGCCGGGGAGCTGTTTTTT,CASSVRQGAGELFF
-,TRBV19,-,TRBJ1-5,TGTGCCAGTAGTATAGATTACCAGGGTTTTGGCAATCAGCCCCAGCATTTT,CASSIDYQGFGNQPQHF
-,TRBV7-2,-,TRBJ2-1,TGTGCCAGCAGCTTAGGGGCAGAAAACTTTTTAGACTACAATGAGCAGTTCTTC,CASSLGAENFLDYNEQFF
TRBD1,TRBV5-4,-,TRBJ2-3,TGTGCCAGCAGCCAGCCGGGACAGGGCAGGACAGATACGCAGTATTTT,CASSQPGQGRTDTQYF
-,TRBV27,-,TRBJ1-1,TGTGCCAGCCGAGGACAGTTTGAAGGTACTGAAGCTTTCTTT,CASRGQFEGTEAFF
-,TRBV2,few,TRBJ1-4,TGTGCCAGCAGTCCCGAGGGGGGGTTAGGAGAAAAACTGTTTTTT,CASSPEGGLGEKLFF
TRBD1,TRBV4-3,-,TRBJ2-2,TGCGCCAGCAGCCTCGAGGACAGGGGGGTAGGGAACACCGGGGAGCTGTTTTTT,CASSLEDRGVGNTGELFF
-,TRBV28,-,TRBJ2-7,TGTGCCAGCAGTTTAAATAGAGCGCAGTACTTC,CASSLNRAQYF
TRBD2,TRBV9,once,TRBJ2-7,TGTGCCAGCAGCGTAGCTGTCGGGGGGGACTACGAGCAGTACTTC,CASSVAVGGDYEQYF
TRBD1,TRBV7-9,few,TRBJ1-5,TGTGCCAGCAGCTCTTGGGACAGCCAGCCCCAGCATTTT,CASSSWDSQPQHF
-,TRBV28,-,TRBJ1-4,TGTGCCAGCAGTTCAGGGTCTAATGAAAAACTGTTTTTT,CASSSGSNEKLFF
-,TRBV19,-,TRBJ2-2,TGTGCCAGTAGTATAGTGGGCCCCGGGGAGCTGTTTTTT,CASSIVGPGELFF
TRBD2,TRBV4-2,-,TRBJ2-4,TGTGCCAGCAGCCAAGAAAGCGGGGGAGTTAACATTCAGTACTTC,CASSQESGGVNIQYF
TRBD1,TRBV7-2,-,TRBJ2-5,TGTGCCAGCACCCGGACAGGGGTAGAGACCCAGTACTTC,CASTRTGVETQYF
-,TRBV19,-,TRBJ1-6,TGTGCCAGTAGTCCGGGGTATAATTCACCCCTCCACTTT,CASSPGYNSPLHF
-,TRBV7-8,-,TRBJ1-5,TGTGCCAGCAGCCTTAGATTGCAGCCCCAGCATTTT,CASSLRLQPQHF
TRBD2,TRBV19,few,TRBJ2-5,TGTGCCAGTAGTATAGATCAGGGGACTAGCGGAGGGACCCAGTACTTC,CASSIDQGTSGGTQYF
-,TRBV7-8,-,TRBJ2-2,TGTGCCAGCAGCTTAGGTTCTTTGGGCCAGAGGGGAGGCACCGGGGAGCTGTTTTTT,CASSLGSLGQRGGTGELFF
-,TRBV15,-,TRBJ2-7,TGTGCCACCAGCAGAGGCGGGGTCTCCTACGAGCAGTACTTC,CATSRGGVSYEQYF
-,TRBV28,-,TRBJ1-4,TGTGCCAGCAGGCGTACCCCCGGGGAAAAACTGTTTTTT,CASRRTPGEKLFF
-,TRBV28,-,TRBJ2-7,TGTGCCAGCAGCCGACTGGGCTACGAGCAGTACTTC,CASSRLGYEQYF
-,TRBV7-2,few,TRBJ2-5,TGTGCCAGCAGCCATCCCAGTCAAGAGACCCAGTACTTC,CASSHPSQETQYF
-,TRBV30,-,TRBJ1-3,TGTGCCTGGAGTTCGGGTCTTTACTCTGGAAACACCATATATTTT,CAWSSGLYSGNTIYF
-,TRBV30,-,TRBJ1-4,TGTGCCTGGAAGGGGTCTTTTGGGGTTGGAAGAGAAAAACTGTTTTTT,CAWKGSFGVGREKLFF
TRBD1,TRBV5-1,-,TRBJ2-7,TGCGCCAGCAGCCCTGGGACAGGGAAAGACGGCGAGCAGTACTTC,CASSPGTGKDGEQYF
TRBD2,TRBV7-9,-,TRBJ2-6,TGTGCCAGCAGCCGCACTAGCGGGAGGGCCAGAGATGGGGCCAACGTCCTGACTTTC,CASSRTSGRARDGANVLTF
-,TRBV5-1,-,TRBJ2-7,TGCGCCAGCAGCAAACTTGCGGGGACCGCTAGCTCCTACGAGCAGTACTTC,CASSKLAGTASSYEQYF